One T cell receptor beta chain is described in this entry. The antigen remains unidentified. PCR was performed using 60 Vbeta and 13 Jbeta primers. Only in-frame clones appear in the TCRdb table, and some are missing; sequencing was by immunoSEQ multiplex PCR. The sample lists tens of thousands of clones; about 65% were seen once. The record originates from a study of cytomegalovirus exposure and HLA in healthy donors. Whole-study context: The Caucasian-associated ancestry cluster held around 76% of 398 genotyped donors.

The CDR3 is 15 amino acids. Trimming left V 5 bases short and J 1 base short, with 12 bases between. Germline CDR1 and CDR2: MNHEY and SMNVEV (reference sequence). Study-level results: Some TCR beta chains (roughly 160 of them) were listed as cytomegalovirus-associated. Later on, an analysis found that several of the most significant clusters appeared to be linked to common viral pathogens, which included parvovirus B19. The study had only CMV serostatus as immune exposure information.

This TCR was sampled from a man aged 50-59 years in good health and CMV-seropositive. The chain combines TRBV27 with TRBJ2-4; maybe TRBD2 (7 bases). Source material: PBMCs. The CDR3 nucleotides read TGTGCCAGCAGTATGACGGGGGGCGCCAAAAACATTCAGTACTTC. Its protein product is CASSMTGGAKNIQYF.